A selection of T cell receptor beta chains follows, all from one sample in a study of blood T cell repertoires in COVID-19. Assay used: immunoSEQ multiplex PCR; TCRdb lists only in-frame clones, some missing. The profile shows 250,000 or so clones, roughly 90% of them singletons. The sequenced material came from peripheral blood. The receptor source for this set is a woman aged 40 to 50 who had recovered from COVID-19. Both conserved end residues are part of each CDR3. Each record gives: D gene, V gene, J gene, clone size, CDR3 protein, CDR3 DNA. A D gene is named only where the DNA matches it firmly. A clone size is listed for some rows: how often the clone was seen (once, few, many), or a class if it is expanded.

>TRBD2|TRBV11-3|TRBJ2-7|.
CASSPGLSPGEYF
TGTGCCAGCAGCCCGGGACTATCCCCTGGGGAGTACTTC
>.|TRBV2|TRBJ2-7|.
CATDRGAFSYEQYF
TGTGCCACCGACCGGGGGGCGTTCTCCTACGAGCAGTACTTC
>.|TRBV10-3|TRBJ2-3|.
CAISESEDTQYF
TGTGCCATCAGTGAGTCGGAGGATACGCAGTATTTT
>.|TRBV27|TRBJ1-1|.
CASSFRGSSTEAFF
TGTGCCAGCAGTTTCAGGGGCTCGAGCACTGAAGCTTTCTTT
>.|TRBV29-1|TRBJ2-1|.
CSSERGGDEQFF
TGCAGCTCTGAGAGGGGGGGCGATGAGCAGTTCTTC
>TRBD2|TRBV5-4|TRBJ2-1|.
CASSLDPVGLAGGNNEQFF
TGTGCCAGCAGCTTGGACCCGGTAGGACTAGCGGGGGGAAACAATGAGCAGTTCTTC
>.|TRBV29-1|TRBJ2-7|.
CSVGMDYSNYEQYF
TGCAGCGTTGGTATGGACTACTCAAACTACGAGCAGTACTTC
>TRBD2|TRBV5-4|TRBJ2-1|once
CASSLKLAGGEQFF
TGTGCCAGCAGCTTGAAACTAGCGGGTGGTGAGCAGTTCTTC
>.|TRBV12-3/TRBV12-4|TRBJ2-1|.
CASRPGHYNEQFF
TGTGCCAGCAGACCCGGACATTACAATGAGCAGTTCTTC
>TRBD1|TRBV7-9|TRBJ1-4|.
CASSLSGQGGEKLFF
TGTGCCAGCAGCTTAAGCGGACAGGGAGGTGAAAAACTGTTTTTT
>.|TRBV27|TRBJ1-1|.
CASSFSGGRSEAFF
TGTGCCAGCAGTTTCAGTGGAGGACGGTCTGAAGCTTTCTTT
>TRBD2|TRBV7-2|TRBJ2-5|.
CASSSWGGGQETQYF
TGTGCCAGCAGCTCTTGGGGGGGAGGCCAAGAGACCCAGTACTTC
>TRBD1|TRBV5-6|TRBJ2-1|.
CASSPGTVSYNEQFF
TGTGCCAGCAGCCCCGGGACAGTCTCTTACAATGAGCAGTTCTTC
>.|TRBV5-1|TRBJ1-1|once
CASSLGGQVNTEAFF
TGCGCCAGCAGCTTGGGGGGCCAGGTGAACACTGAAGCTTTCTTT
>TRBD2|TRBV19|TRBJ2-1|.
CASAPGLAGYNEQFF
TGTGCCAGTGCTCCGGGGCTAGCGGGGTACAATGAGCAGTTCTTC
>TRBD2|TRBV5-4|TRBJ2-5|.
CASRSGSEETQYF
TGTGCCAGCAGGAGCGGGAGTGAGGAGACCCAGTACTTC
>TRBD2|TRBV7-2|TRBJ2-2|.
CASSFLSGGTGELFF
TGTGCCAGCAGCTTCCTCTCGGGAGGCACCGGGGAGCTGTTTTTT
>.|TRBV25-1|TRBJ2-1|few
CASSEVVGLSSYNEQFF
TGTGCCAGCAGTGAAGTTGTTGGGCTCAGCTCCTACAATGAGCAGTTCTTC
>.|TRBV7-9|TRBJ1-1|.
CASSLGSRATGNTEAFF
TGTGCCAGCAGCTTAGGCTCCAGAGCGACAGGGAACACTGAAGCTTTCTTT
>TRBD1|TRBV5-1|TRBJ2-2|.
CASSLPHPGGGTGELFF
TGCGCCAGCAGCTTGCCCCATCCAGGGGGTGGCACCGGGGAGCTGTTTTTT
>TRBD1|TRBV3-1/TRBV3-2|TRBJ2-7|once
CASSPGTGERYEQYF
TGTGCCAGCAGCCCCGGGACAGGGGAACGCTACGAGCAGTACTTC
>TRBD2|TRBV29-1|TRBJ2-1|.
CSVPNPSGSHEQFF
TGCAGCGTTCCCAACCCTAGCGGGAGCCATGAGCAGTTCTTC
>TRBD1|TRBV24-1|TRBJ2-2|.
CATSDEAAGTGVAGELFF
TGTGCCACCAGTGATGAGGCCGCCGGGACAGGGGTGGCCGGGGAGCTGTTTTTT
>.|TRBV10-1|TRBJ2-2|.
CASADSNKYTGELFF
TGCGCCAGCGCGGACAGTAATAAGTACACCGGGGAGCTGTTTTTT
>.|TRBV5-1|TRBJ2-5|.
CASSLEYRGTQYF
TGCGCCAGCAGCTTGGAATACCGAGGGACCCAGTACTTC
>TRBD2|TRBV9|TRBJ2-1|.
CASSDPRGGGEQFF
TGTGCCAGCAGCGACCCTCGGGGGGGCGGAGAGCAGTTCTTC
>.|TRBV5-1|TRBJ2-3|.
CASSLAGLDTDTQYF
TGCGCCAGCAGCCTGGCAGGGTTGGACACAGATACGCAGTATTTT
>TRBD2|TRBV5-1|TRBJ2-5|.
CASRARLAGVETQYF
TGCGCCAGCAGGGCCCGACTAGCGGGAGTGGAGACCCAGTACTTC
>TRBD2|TRBV7-8|TRBJ2-1|.
CASRRGRASSYNEQFF
TGTGCCAGCAGACGGGGGAGGGCCTCCTCCTACAATGAGCAGTTCTTC
>.|TRBV7-3|TRBJ2-1|.
CASSFTGAAYNEQFF
TGTGCCAGCAGCTTCACTGGAGCCGCCTACAATGAGCAGTTCTTC
>.|TRBV4-1|TRBJ1-2|.
CASSRDSRQTYGYTF
TGCGCCAGCAGCCGAGATTCCAGACAGACCTATGGCTACACCTTC
>.|TRBV30|TRBJ2-2|.
CAWIRFAGFSGELFF
TGTGCCTGGATACGGTTTGCAGGATTCTCCGGGGAGCTGTTTTTT
>TRBD1|TRBV7-9|TRBJ1-1|few
CASSVQGSLNTEAFF
TGTGCCAGCAGCGTACAGGGGTCTCTGAACACTGAAGCTTTCTTT
>.|TRBV18|TRBJ1-3|.
CASSPNSGSSGNTIYF
TGTGCCAGCTCACCCAACTCCGGGAGCTCTGGAAACACCATATATTTT
>.|TRBV7-9|TRBJ2-5|.
CASSRSGEETQYF
TGTGCCAGCAGCCGCTCGGGGGAAGAGACCCAGTACTTC
>TRBD1|TRBV6-6|TRBJ1-4|.
CASIPTGGRDEKLFF
TGTGCCAGCATCCCGACAGGGGGCCGGGATGAAAAACTGTTTTTT
>.|TRBV11-2|TRBJ1-4|.
CASSRGSATNEKLFF
TGTGCCAGCAGCCGAGGTAGTGCAACTAATGAAAAACTGTTTTTT
>TRBD1|TRBV7-8|TRBJ1-1|.
CASSLATGATEAFF
TGTGCCAGCAGCTTAGCTACAGGGGCCACTGAAGCTTTCTTT
>.|TRBV29-1|TRBJ1-1|.
CSVELKGLSPLNTEAFF
TGCAGCGTTGAGCTGAAGGGGCTGTCTCCTCTGAACACTGAAGCTTTCTTT
>TRBD2|TRBV11-3|TRBJ2-3|.
CASSLGGLAGGDTQYF
TGTGCCAGCAGCTTAGGGGGACTAGCGGGAGGGGATACGCAGTATTTT
>TRBD1|TRBV5-5|TRBJ2-7|.
CASRPGQIIPYEQYF
TGTGCCAGCAGACCGGGACAGATAATACCCTACGAGCAGTACTTC